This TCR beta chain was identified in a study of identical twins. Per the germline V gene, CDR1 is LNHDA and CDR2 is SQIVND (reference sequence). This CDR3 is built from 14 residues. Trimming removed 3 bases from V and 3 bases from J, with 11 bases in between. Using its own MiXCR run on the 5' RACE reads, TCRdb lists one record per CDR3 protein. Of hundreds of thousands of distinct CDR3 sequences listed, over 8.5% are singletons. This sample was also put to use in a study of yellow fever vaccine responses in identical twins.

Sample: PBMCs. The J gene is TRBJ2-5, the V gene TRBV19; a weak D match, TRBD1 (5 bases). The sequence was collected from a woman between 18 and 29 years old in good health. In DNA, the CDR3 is TGTGCCAGTAGTATCGCCAACAGGAAAGAGACCCAGTACTTC. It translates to CASSIANRKETQYF.